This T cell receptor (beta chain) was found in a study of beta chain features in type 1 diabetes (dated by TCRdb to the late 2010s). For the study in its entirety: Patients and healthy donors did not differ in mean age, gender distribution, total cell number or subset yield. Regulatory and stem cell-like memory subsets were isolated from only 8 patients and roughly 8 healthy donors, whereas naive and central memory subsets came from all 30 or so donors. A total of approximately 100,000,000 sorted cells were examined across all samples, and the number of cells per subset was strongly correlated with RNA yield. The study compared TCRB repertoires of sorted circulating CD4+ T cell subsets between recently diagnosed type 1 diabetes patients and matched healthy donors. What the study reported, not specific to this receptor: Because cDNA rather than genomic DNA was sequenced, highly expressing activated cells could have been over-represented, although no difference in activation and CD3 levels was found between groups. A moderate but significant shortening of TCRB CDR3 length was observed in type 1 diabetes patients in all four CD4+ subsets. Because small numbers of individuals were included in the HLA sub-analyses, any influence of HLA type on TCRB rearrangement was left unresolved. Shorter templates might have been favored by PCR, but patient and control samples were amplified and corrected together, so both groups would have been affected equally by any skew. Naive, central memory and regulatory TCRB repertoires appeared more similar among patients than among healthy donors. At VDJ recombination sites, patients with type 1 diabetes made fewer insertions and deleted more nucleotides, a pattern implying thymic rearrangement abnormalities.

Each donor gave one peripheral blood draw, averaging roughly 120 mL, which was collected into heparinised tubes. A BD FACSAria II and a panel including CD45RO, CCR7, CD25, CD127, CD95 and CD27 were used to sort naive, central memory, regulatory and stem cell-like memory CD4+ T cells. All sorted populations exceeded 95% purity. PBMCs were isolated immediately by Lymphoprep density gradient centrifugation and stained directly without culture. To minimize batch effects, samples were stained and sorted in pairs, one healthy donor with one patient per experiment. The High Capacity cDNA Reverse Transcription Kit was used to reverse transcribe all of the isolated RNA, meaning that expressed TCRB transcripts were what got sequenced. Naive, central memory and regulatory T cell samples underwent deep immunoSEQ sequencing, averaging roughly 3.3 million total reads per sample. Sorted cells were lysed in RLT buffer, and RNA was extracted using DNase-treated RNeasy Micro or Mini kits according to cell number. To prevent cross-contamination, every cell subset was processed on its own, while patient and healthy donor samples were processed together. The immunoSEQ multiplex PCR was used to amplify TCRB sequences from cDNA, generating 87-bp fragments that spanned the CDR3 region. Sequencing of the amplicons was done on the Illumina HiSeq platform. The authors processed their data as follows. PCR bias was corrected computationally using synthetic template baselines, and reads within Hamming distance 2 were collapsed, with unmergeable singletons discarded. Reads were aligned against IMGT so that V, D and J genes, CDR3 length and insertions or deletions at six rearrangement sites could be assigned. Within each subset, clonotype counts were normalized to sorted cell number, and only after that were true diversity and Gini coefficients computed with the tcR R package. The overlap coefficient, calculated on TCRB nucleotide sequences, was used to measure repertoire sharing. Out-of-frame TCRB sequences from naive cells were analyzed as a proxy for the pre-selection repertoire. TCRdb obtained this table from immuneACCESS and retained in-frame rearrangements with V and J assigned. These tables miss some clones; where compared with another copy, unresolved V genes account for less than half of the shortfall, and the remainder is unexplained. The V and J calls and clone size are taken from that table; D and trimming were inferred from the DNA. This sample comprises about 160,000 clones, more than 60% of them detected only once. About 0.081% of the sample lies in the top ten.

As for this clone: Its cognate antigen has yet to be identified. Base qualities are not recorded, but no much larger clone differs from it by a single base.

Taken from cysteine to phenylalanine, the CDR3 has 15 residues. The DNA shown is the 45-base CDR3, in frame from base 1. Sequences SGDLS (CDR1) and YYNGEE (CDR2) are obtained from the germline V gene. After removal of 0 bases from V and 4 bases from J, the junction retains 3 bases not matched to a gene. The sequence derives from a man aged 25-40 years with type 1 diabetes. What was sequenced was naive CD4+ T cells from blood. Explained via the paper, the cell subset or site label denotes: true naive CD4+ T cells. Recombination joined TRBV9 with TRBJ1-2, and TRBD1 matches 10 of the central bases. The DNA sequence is TGTGCCAGCAGCGTAGCGGACAGGGGGGCCTATGGCTACACCTTC. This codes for CASSVADRGAYGYTF.